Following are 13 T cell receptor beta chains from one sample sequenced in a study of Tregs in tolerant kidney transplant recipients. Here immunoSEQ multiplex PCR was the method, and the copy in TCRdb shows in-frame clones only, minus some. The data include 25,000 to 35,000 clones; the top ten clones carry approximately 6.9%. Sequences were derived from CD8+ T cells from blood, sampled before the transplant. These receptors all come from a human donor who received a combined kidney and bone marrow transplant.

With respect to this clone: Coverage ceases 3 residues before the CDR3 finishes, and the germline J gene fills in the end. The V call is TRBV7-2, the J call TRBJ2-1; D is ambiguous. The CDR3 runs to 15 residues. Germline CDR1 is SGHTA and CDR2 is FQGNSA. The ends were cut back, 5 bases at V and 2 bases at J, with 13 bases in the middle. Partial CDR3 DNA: TGTGCCAGCAGCCAAGGGTCCGATACCTACAATGAG. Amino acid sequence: CASSQGSDTYNE. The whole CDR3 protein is CASSQGSDTYNEQFF.

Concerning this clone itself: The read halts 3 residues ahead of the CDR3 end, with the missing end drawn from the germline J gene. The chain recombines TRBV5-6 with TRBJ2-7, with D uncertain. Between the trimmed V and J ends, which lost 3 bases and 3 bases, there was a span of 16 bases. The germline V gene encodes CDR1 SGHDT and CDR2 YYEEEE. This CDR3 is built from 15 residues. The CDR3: CASSWRDTPYYEQYF. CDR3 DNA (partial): TGTGCCAGCAGCTGGCGTGACACCCCTTACTACGAG.

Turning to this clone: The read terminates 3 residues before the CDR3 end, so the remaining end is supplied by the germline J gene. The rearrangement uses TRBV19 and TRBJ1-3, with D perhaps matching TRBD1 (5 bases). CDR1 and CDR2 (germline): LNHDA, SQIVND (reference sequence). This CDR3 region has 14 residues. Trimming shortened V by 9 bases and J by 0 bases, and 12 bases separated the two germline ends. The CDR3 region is CARYDSGSGNTIYF. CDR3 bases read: TGTGCCAGGTACGACAGTGGCTCTGGAAACACC.

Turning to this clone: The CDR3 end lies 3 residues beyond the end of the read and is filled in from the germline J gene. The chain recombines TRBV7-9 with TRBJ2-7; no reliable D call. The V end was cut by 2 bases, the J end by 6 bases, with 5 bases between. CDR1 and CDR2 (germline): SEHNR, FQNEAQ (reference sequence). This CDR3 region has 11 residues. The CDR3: CASSLTVEQYF. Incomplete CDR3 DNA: TGTGCCAGCAGCTTAACGGTCGAG.

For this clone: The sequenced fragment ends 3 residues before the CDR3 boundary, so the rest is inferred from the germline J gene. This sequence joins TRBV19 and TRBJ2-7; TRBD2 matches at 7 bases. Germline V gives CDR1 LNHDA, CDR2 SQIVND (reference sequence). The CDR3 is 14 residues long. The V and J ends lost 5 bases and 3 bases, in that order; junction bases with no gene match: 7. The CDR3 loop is CASSWAGASYEQYF. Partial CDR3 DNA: TGTGCCAGTAGTTGGGCGGGAGCTAGCTACGAG.

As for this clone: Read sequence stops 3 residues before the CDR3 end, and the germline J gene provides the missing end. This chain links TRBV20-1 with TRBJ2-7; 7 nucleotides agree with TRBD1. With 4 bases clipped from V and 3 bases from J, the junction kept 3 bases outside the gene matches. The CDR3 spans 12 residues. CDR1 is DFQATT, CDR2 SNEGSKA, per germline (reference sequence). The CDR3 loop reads CSAIRQGYEQYF. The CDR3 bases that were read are TGCAGTGCTATTCGACAGGGCTACGAG.

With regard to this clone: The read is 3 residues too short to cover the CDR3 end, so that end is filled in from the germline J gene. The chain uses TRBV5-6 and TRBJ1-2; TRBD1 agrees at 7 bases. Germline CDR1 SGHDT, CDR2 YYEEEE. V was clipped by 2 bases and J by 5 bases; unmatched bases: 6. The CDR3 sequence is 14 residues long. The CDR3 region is CASSLGGAGYGYTF. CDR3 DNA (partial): TGTGCCAGCAGCTTAGGGGGCGCGGGGTATGGC.

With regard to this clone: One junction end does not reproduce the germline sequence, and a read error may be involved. The CDR3 spells CAGRMAKNIQYF. The sequenced part of the CDR3 DNA is TGCGCGGGTAGGATGGCCAAAAACATT. The chain uses TRBV11-2 and TRBJ2-4; a weak D match, TRBD2 (5 bases). From the germline J gene comes the end of the CDR3, since the read stops 3 residues before it. The CDR3 is 12 amino acids. Germline V gene data show CDR1 as SGHAT and CDR2 as FQNNGV.

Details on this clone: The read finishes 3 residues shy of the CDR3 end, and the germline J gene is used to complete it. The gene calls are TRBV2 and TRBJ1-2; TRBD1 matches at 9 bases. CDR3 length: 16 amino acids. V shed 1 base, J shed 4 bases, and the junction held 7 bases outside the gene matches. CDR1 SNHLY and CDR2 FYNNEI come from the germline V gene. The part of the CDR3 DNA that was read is TGTGCCAGCAGTGAAGATGGCGGGACAGGGTCCTATGGC. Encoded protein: CASSEDGGTGSYG. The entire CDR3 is CASSEDGGTGSYGYTF.

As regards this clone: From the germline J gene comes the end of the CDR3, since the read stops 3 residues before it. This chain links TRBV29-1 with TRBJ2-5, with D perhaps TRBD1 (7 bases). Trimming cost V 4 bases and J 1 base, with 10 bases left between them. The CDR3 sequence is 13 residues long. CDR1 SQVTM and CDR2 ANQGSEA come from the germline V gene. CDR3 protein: CSVVRGVQETQYF. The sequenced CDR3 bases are TGCAGCGTTGTCAGGGGGGTCCAAGAGACC. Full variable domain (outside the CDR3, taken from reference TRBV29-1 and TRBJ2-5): SAVISQKPSRDICQRGTSLTIQCQVDSQVTMMFWYRQQPGQSLTLIATANQGSEATYESGFVIDKFPISRPNLTFSTLTVSNMSPEDSSIYLCSVVRGVQETQYFGPGTRLLVL.

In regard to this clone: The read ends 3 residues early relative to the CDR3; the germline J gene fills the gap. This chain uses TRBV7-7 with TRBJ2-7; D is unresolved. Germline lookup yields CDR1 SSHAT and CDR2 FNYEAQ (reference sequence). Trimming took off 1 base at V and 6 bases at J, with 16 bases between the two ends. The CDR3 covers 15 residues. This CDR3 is CASSLGYGFPGEQYF. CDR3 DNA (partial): TGTGCCAGCAGCTTAGGGTATGGGTTTCCAGGCGAG. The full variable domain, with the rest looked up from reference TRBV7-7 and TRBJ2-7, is GAGVSQSPRYKVTKRGQDVTLRCDPISSHATLYWYQQALGQGPEFLTYFNYEAQPDKSGLPSDRFSAERPEGSISTLTIQRTEQRDSAMYRCASSLGYGFPGEQYFGPGTRLTVT.

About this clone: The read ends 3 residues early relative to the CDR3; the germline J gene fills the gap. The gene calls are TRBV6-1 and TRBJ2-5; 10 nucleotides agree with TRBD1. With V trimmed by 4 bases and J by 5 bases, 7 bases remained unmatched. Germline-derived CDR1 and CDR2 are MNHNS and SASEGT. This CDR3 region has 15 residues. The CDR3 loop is CASSGDRGLGETQYF. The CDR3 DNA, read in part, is TGTGCCAGCAGTGGGGACAGGGGCCTAGGGGAGACC.

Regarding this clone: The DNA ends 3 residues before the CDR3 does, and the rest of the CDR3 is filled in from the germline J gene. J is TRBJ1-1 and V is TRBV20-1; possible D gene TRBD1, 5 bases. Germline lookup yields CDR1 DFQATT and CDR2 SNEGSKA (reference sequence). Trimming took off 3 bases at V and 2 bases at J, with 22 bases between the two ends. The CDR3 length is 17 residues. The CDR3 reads CSASPAEGIGANTEAFF. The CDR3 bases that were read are TGCAGTGCTAGTCCCGCGGAGGGGATTGGAGCAAACACTGAA.